These T cell receptor beta chains were read from a single sample in a study of CD8+CD57+ T cells in acquired aplastic anemia. Using its own MiXCR run on the reads, TCRdb lists one record per CDR3 protein. The table records roughly 250,000 distinct CDR3 sequences, approximately 80% of them present only once. The source material was sorted CD4+, CD8+, or CD8+CD57+ T cells (not recorded which) from PBMCs. The receptor source for this set is a human donor with aplastic anemia. CDR3s include the opening cysteine and the closing phenylalanine or tryptophan. The D gene is left open where the match is weak. Size is stated for part of the rows, as once, few or many counts, or as a class when the clone is expanded.

D: NA
J: TRBJ1-6
V: TRBV2
size: NA
DNA: TGTGCCAGCGGGGACGGCGGGGCACAGCGATCCCCCCTCCACTTT
CDR3: CASGDGGAQRSPLHF

D: NA
J: TRBJ1-5
V: TRBV7-8
size: NA
DNA: TGTGCCAGCAGCTTAGCGGGAGGTCCCGATACGCACCAGCATTTT
CDR3: CASSLAGGPDTHQHF

D: TRBD1
J: TRBJ2-5
V: TRBV25-1
size: NA
DNA: TGTGCCAGCAGTGAGTCAGGGGACAGGGAGACCCAGTACTTC
CDR3: CASSESGDRETQYF

D: TRBD2
J: TRBJ2-5
V: TRBV7-8
size: NA
DNA: TGTGCCAGCAGCATAGCGGGCAGCCAAGATACGCAGTATTTC
CDR3: CASSIAGSQDTQYF

D: NA
J: TRBJ2-6
V: TRBV7-9
size: NA
DNA: TGTGCCAGCCAGGGGGGGAGGGAGACCCCGTACTTCGAGGTCCTGACTTTC
CDR3: CASQGGRETPYFEVLTF

D: NA
J: TRBJ1-1
V: TRBV25-1
size: NA
DNA: TGTGCCAGCAGTGAGATCTGGGGAACTGAAGCTTTCTTT
CDR3: CASSEIWGTEAFF

D: TRBD2
J: TRBJ2-1
V: TRBV6-4
size: NA
DNA: TGTGCCAGCAGTCGGACTAGCGGGGGGGCGGTTAATGAGCAGTTCTTC
CDR3: CASSRTSGGAVNEQFF

D: NA
J: TRBJ1-1
V: TRBV9
size: NA
DNA: TGTGCCAGCAGCGGGGGTTCCGATACGCAGTGTTTTGCTGAAGCTTTCTTT
CDR3: CASSGGSDTQCFAEAFF

D: TRBD1
J: TRBJ2-1
V: TRBV4-2
size: NA
DNA: TGTGCCAGCAGCCAAGATCTGACAGGGAACACTGAGCAGTTCTTC
CDR3: CASSQDLTGNTEQFF

D: NA
J: TRBJ2-6
V: TRBV9
size: many
DNA: TGTGCCAGCAGCGCGTCAGGGACTGGGGCCAACGTCCTGACTTTC
CDR3: CASSASGTGANVLTF

D: NA
J: TRBJ1-5
V: TRBV15
size: NA
DNA: TGTGCCACCAGCCAAGATGGACTAGGACGTCAGCCCCAGCATTTT
CDR3: CATSQDGLGRQPQHF

D: NA
J: TRBJ1-1
V: TRBV20-1
size: NA
DNA: TGCAGTGCTAACATAATTAGGTCAGAAGCTTTCTTT
CDR3: CSANIIRSEAFF

D: NA
J: TRBJ1-5
V: TRBV7-2
size: NA
DNA: TGTGCCAGCAGGGACGCGGGCACACCTACGCAGCATTTT
CDR3: CASRDAGTPTQHF

D: NA
J: TRBJ2-5
V: TRBV9
size: NA
DNA: TGTGCCGGCAGCGTACGGTGGGATACGCGGGATTTTGAGTACTTC
CDR3: CAGSVRWDTRDFEYF

D: NA
J: TRBJ1-2
V: TRBV24-1
size: few
DNA: TGTGCCAGCAGTTACACGACAGGCACTAACTATGGCTACACCTTC
CDR3: CASSYTTGTNYGYTF

D: TRBD2
J: TRBJ2-3
V: TRBV11-2
size: NA
DNA: TGTGCCAGCAGCTGGGGGGGAGGCGCCGATACGCAGTATTTT
CDR3: CASSWGGGADTQYF

D: NA
J: TRBJ2-3
V: TRBV7-9
size: NA
DNA: TGTGCCAGCAGCGTAGTACCCGGGGAGCGGACTTTTGGGCAGTATTTT
CDR3: CASSVVPGERTFGQYF

D: TRBD2
J: TRBJ2-3
V: TRBV2
size: NA
DNA: TGTGCCAGCAGCGACGGACTAGCGGGGGGGACAGATACGCAGTATTTT
CDR3: CASSDGLAGGTDTQYF

D: TRBD2
J: TRBJ2-3
V: TRBV2
size: few
DNA: TGTGCCAGCAGTGGGGCGGGGGGGGCCGATACGCAGTATTTT
CDR3: CASSGAGGADTQYF

D: TRBD2
J: TRBJ2-1
V: TRBV15
size: NA
DNA: TGTGCCAGCAGCCGCCCCGGACTAGCGGGCGGGGGGTATGAGCAGTTCTTC
CDR3: CASSRPGLAGGGYEQFF

D: NA
J: TRBJ1-3
V: TRBV24-1
size: NA
DNA: TGTGCCACCGAAAGTGCAGGGGCCTACTCTGGAAACACCATATATTTT
CDR3: CATESAGAYSGNTIYF

D: NA
J: TRBJ2-5
V: TRBV2
size: NA
DNA: TGTGCCAGCGGTTTGGGGGATACTAATGAGACCCAGTATTTC
CDR3: CASGLGDTNETQYF

D: TRBD2
J: TRBJ2-1
V: TRBV5-4
size: NA
DNA: TGTGCCAGCAGCGATGGAGGGATCGGGGGGAGCGATGAGCAGTTCTTC
CDR3: CASSDGGIGGSDEQFF

D: NA
J: TRBJ1-6
V: TRBV7-8
size: few
DNA: TGTGCCAGCAGCTTAGCGGGAGGTACCGATACGCAGTATCACTTC
CDR3: CASSLAGGTDTQYHF

D: NA
J: TRBJ2-1
V: TRBV7-3
size: once
DNA: TGTGCCAGCAGCTTAAAGGGGAGTGAGCAGTTCTTC
CDR3: CASSLKGSEQFF

D: NA
J: TRBJ1-1
V: TRBV9
size: once
DNA: TGTGCCAGCAGCTTAGCTCTGACCGTTAACACTGAAGCTTTCTTT
CDR3: CASSLALTVNTEAFF

D: NA
J: TRBJ2-6
V: TRBV19
size: NA
DNA: TGTGCCAGTAGTATAGCTAGCGCTGCCTACAATGACCTGTTCTTC
CDR3: CASSIASAAYNDLFF

D: NA
J: TRBJ2-4
V: TRBV11-3
size: NA
DNA: TGTGCCAGCAGCTTTCCAAGAAGCGTTCAGTACTTC
CDR3: CASSFPRSVQYF

D: TRBD1
J: TRBJ1-6
V: TRBV9
size: NA
DNA: TGTGCCGGCAGCGCGGACAGGGGGCATTCACACCTCCACTTT
CDR3: CAGSADRGHSHLHF

D: NA
J: TRBJ2-7
V: TRBV11-3
size: NA
DNA: TGCGCCAGCGGCCTAACCCGCGACTCCTACGAGCAGTACTTC
CDR3: CASGLTRDSYEQYF

D: TRBD2
J: TRBJ2-2
V: TRBV9
size: NA
DNA: TGTGCCAGTAGTACAGTGGCTGCGGGGGCCGGGGAGCTGTTTTTT
CDR3: CASSTVAAGAGELFF

D: TRBD1
J: TRBJ2-1
V: TRBV20-1
size: NA
DNA: TGCAGTGGACAGGGGGGTGAGCAGTTCTTC
CDR3: CSGQGGEQFF

D: TRBD1
J: TRBJ1-6
V: TRBV5-4
size: NA
DNA: TGTGCCAGCAGCTTACAGGGGGTCTATTCACCCCTCCACTTT
CDR3: CASSLQGVYSPLHF

D: NA
J: TRBJ2-3
V: TRBV14
size: NA
DNA: TGTGCCAGCAGCCTGGCCAGGACTACGAGCAGTACGTATTTT
CDR3: CASSLARTTSSTYF

D: NA
J: TRBJ2-1
V: TRBV7-9
size: NA
DNA: TGTGCCAGCAGCTTGGGGAGCAGCAGCGGTCACGATGAGCAGTTCTTC
CDR3: CASSLGSSSGHDEQFF

D: TRBD1
J: TRBJ1-6
V: TRBV10-3
size: NA
DNA: TGTGCCATCAGTGAGTTAGAGGGGACAGCCCTCCACTTT
CDR3: CAISELEGTALHF

D: TRBD2
J: TRBJ2-3
V: TRBV9
size: NA
DNA: TGTGCCAGCACCAGTGCGGGGGGCACCGAGGCGCTGTATTTT
CDR3: CASTSAGGTEALYF

D: NA
J: TRBJ2-5
V: TRBV9
size: NA
DNA: TGTGCCAGCAGCTTAGGGGACCGACAGGGAGGAAACAAGTACTTC
CDR3: CASSLGDRQGGNKYF

D: NA
J: TRBJ2-1
V: TRBV9
size: NA
DNA: TGTGCCAGCAGCGGATTAACGGGTAACACTGGGGAGCAGTTCTTC
CDR3: CASSGLTGNTGEQFF

D: NA
J: TRBJ2-1
V: TRBV7-9
size: NA
DNA: TGTGCCAGTAGTATACATAGCGGAGGGTACAACGAGGAGTTCTTC
CDR3: CASSIHSGGYNEEFF

D: TRBD2
J: TRBJ2-1
V: TRBV2
size: NA
DNA: TGTGCCAGCAGTACCTCGCTTCTAGCGGGAAGTCTGTCCTTC
CDR3: CASSTSLLAGSLSF

D: NA
J: TRBJ2-3
V: TRBV7-8
size: NA
DNA: TGTGCCAGCAGCTTTGAGCCCGACGGTACACCCCTTTTC
CDR3: CASSFEPDGTPLF

D: NA
J: TRBJ2-2
V: TRBV7-2
size: NA
DNA: TGTGCCAGCAGCTTAGATCTGAAAGGGAACACTGAAGAGCTGTTTTTT
CDR3: CASSLDLKGNTEELFF